What follows is one TCR beta chain and its context. Its specificity is unknown. The sample originates from a study of tumor and adjacent non-tumor tissue in lung cancer. This sample's RNA came from whole unsorted tissue. Overall study findings and caveats: Shorter survival was associated with higher TCR diversity in tumors. Significantly higher TCR diversity was found in tumor than normal lung.

The CDR3 has 17 amino acids. V shed 1 base and J shed 7 bases, with 21 bases lying between them. The germline CDR1 and CDR2 sequences are SGHDN and FVKESK. Three rounds of nested PCR, following a modified ARM-PCR protocol, produced the TCRbeta library. TCRdb re-derived calls from the multiplex PCR reads in MiXCR, one entry per CDR3 protein. Seen here are about 110,000 distinct CDR3 sequences, 84% observed once, and the top ten hold 22%. The rearrangement uses TRBV14 and TRBJ2-3; D ambiguous. The sequenced sample consisted of lung tumor tissue. The sequence came from a man in his sixties or seventies with non-small cell lung cancer. This CDR3 reads CASSQVRYGVETYTQYF. CDR3 DNA sequence: TGTGCCAGCAGCCAAGTTCGATATGGAGTTGAGACATATACGCAGTATTTT.